A selection of T cell receptor beta chains follows, all from one sample in a study of long-term antiretroviral therapy in people with HIV. Assay used: immunoSEQ multiplex PCR; TCRdb lists only in-frame clones, some missing. The sample holds about 15,000 clones, about 89% seen once. The material was unsorted PBMCs, obtained 0.6 years after starting antiretroviral therapy. The receptors stem from a woman aged 35 to 49 with HIV. The CDR3 runs from the conserved cysteine through the conserved F or W. D genes are given only for firm matches. Some rows have no size entry. The others give once, few or many, or a class for an expanded clone.

v_gene: TRBV30
d_gene: TRBD1
abundance: -
j_gene: TRBJ1-4
CDR3aa: CAWSAGTGNEKLFF
CDR3nt: TGTGCCTGGAGTGCCGGGACAGGAAATGAAAAACTGTTTTTT

v_gene: TRBV7-2
d_gene: TRBD2
abundance: -
j_gene: TRBJ2-2
CDR3aa: CASSLDAGVRDTGELFF
CDR3nt: TGTGCCAGCAGCTTAGATGCGGGAGTAAGGGACACCGGGGAGCTGTTTTTT

v_gene: TRBV10-3
d_gene: -
abundance: -
j_gene: TRBJ2-2
CDR3aa: CAISWDGVGELFF
CDR3nt: TGTGCCATCAGTTGGGACGGGGTCGGGGAGCTGTTTTTT

v_gene: TRBV9
d_gene: -
abundance: -
j_gene: TRBJ2-1
CDR3aa: CASSNGISYNEQFF
CDR3nt: TGTGCCAGCAGCAATGGGATCTCCTACAATGAGCAGTTCTTC

v_gene: TRBV30
d_gene: TRBD1
abundance: -
j_gene: TRBJ2-2
CDR3aa: CAWRGQGVTGELFF
CDR3nt: TGTGCCTGGCGAGGACAGGGAGTCACCGGGGAGCTGTTTTTT

v_gene: TRBV21-1
d_gene: -
abundance: once
j_gene: TRBJ1-5
CDR3aa: CAREGPNQPQHF
CDR3nt: TGTGCCAGGGAGGGGCCAAATCAGCCCCAGCATTTT

v_gene: TRBV9
d_gene: -
abundance: -
j_gene: TRBJ2-2
CDR3aa: CASSNPNTGELFF
CDR3nt: TGTGCCAGCTCGAACCCGAACACCGGGGAGCTGTTTTTT

v_gene: TRBV6-5
d_gene: -
abundance: -
j_gene: TRBJ1-6
CDR3aa: CASPAGSYNSPLHF
CDR3nt: TGTGCCAGCCCCGCAGGCTCCTATAATTCACCCCTCCACTTT

v_gene: TRBV5-1
d_gene: TRBD2
abundance: -
j_gene: TRBJ2-1
CDR3aa: CASSSETGLKVYNEQFF
CDR3nt: TGCGCCAGCAGCTCCGAGACGGGACTAAAAGTTTACAATGAGCAGTTCTTC

v_gene: TRBV18
d_gene: TRBD2
abundance: -
j_gene: TRBJ2-3
CDR3aa: CASSPTASRGADTQYF
CDR3nt: TGTGCCAGCTCACCGACTGCTTCACGGGGGGCAGATACGCAGTATTTT

v_gene: TRBV6-5
d_gene: -
abundance: -
j_gene: TRBJ2-5
CDR3aa: CASRPGTQETQYF
CDR3nt: TGTGCCTCTAGACCTGGGACCCAAGAGACCCAGTACTTC

v_gene: TRBV5-1
d_gene: -
abundance: -
j_gene: TRBJ2-1
CDR3aa: CASSLTTASSYNEQFF
CDR3nt: TGCGCCAGCAGCTTGACGACAGCAAGCTCCTACAATGAGCAGTTCTTC

v_gene: TRBV5-1
d_gene: TRBD1
abundance: -
j_gene: TRBJ1-1
CDR3aa: CASSLGQGVGEAFF
CDR3nt: TGCGCCAGCAGCTTGGGGCAGGGGGTCGGTGAAGCTTTCTTT

v_gene: TRBV5-4
d_gene: -
abundance: -
j_gene: TRBJ1-2
CDR3aa: CASSRRDNDGYTF
CDR3nt: TGTGCCAGCAGCCGCCGGGACAATGATGGCTACACCTTC

v_gene: TRBV6-6
d_gene: -
abundance: -
j_gene: TRBJ2-1
CDR3aa: CASSNRDGRANEQFF
CDR3nt: TGTGCCAGCAGCAATCGGGACGGCCGGGCCAATGAGCAGTTCTTC

v_gene: TRBV27
d_gene: -
abundance: -
j_gene: TRBJ2-5
CDR3aa: CASSHGTVQETQYF
CDR3nt: TGTGCCAGCAGCCATGGGACGGTTCAAGAGACCCAGTACTTC

v_gene: TRBV27
d_gene: TRBD1
abundance: -
j_gene: TRBJ1-1
CDR3aa: CASSFLGQGLGDTEAFF
CDR3nt: TGTGCCAGCAGTTTCCTAGGACAGGGGCTGGGGGACACTGAAGCTTTCTTT

v_gene: TRBV5-4
d_gene: -
abundance: -
j_gene: TRBJ1-5
CDR3aa: CASSQDFGSNQPQHF
CDR3nt: TGCGCCAGCAGCCAAGATTTCGGTAGCAATCAGCCCCAGCATTTT